This T cell receptor beta chain was sequenced for a study of glioma-infiltrating T cells. Broader study findings: Very few CDR3 sequences were shared between tissue and blood. Non-neoplastic patients had below-expected tissue-blood divergence, while all gliomas exceeded expectation.

Regarding this clonotype: Antigen specificity is unknown. One junction end does not reproduce the germline sequence, and a read error may be involved.

The iRepertoire nested amplicon-rescue multiplex PCR amplified TCR alpha and beta CDR3s from RNA. Input was roughly 95-400 ng of tissue mRNA or PBMC total RNA. TCRdb used MiXCR to reprocess the multiplex PCR reads, holding one entry per CDR3 protein. The sample records 150,000 to 200,000 distinct CDR3 sequences, around 40% being singletons. Sequencing was carried out using glioma tissue, nonneoplastic brain tissue, or PBMCs (not recorded which). The TCR comes from a human donor with low-grade glioma or glioblastoma, undergoing nonglioma brain surgery, or in good health (not recorded which).

CDR3 sequence: CASSIRHREGNQPKHF. CDR3 nucleotides: TGTGCCAGTAGTATACGACACAGGGAAGGCAATCAGCCCAAGCATTTT. The chain combines TRBV19 with TRBJ1-5; TRBD1 might be the D (6 bases). The V gene's germline CDR1 is LNHDA and CDR2 SQIVND (reference sequence). CDR3 size: 16 residues.